Here is one T cell receptor beta chain with its context. Antigen: not known. These data originate in a study of identical twins. Unique molecular identifiers were present on cDNA, and template switching added a universal primer site. One entry per CDR3 protein, called by TCRdb with MiXCR from the 5' RACE reads. The sample comprises 690,000 or so distinct CDR3 sequences, more than 6.5% of which are singletons, and approximately 0.96% rests with the top ten. Overall study findings and caveats: The more abundant beta clonotypes in cord blood had fewer insertions, and memory repertoires did not show this.

This CDR3 is built from 15 residues. After removal of 5 bases from V and 1 base from J, the junction contained 8 bases not matched to a gene. The sample also formed part of further work on yellow fever vaccine responses in identical twins.

V and J are TRBV12-3 or TRBV12-4 and TRBJ2-7, with TRBD1 matching 7 bases. The material sequenced was PBMCs. The sequence came from a woman under 30 in good health. The CDR3: CASSTDRAASYEQYF. The CDR3, as DNA: TGTGCCAGCAGTACCGACAGGGCCGCATCCTACGAGCAGTACTTC.